The T cell receptor (beta chain) under discussion was sequenced for a study of shared clonotypes between healthy human individuals. The study, taken as a whole, reports: Sequencing depth was expected to affect clonotype sharing among donors. Across subsets, estimated richness was generally greater for naive than for memory populations.

In the naive CD8 group, cells lacked CD45RO and were positively selected for CCR7, so terminally differentiated effector memory CD45RA+ cells were left out. The genomic DNA of each subset was split evenly across several immunoSEQ plates. Assay: immunoSEQ multiplex PCR; the TCRdb copy retains only in-frame clones and omits some. This table has over 2 million clones, less than 95% appearing once. Regarding this clone: Its antigen is still unknown.

This clonotype was obtained from a man younger than 35 in good health. The specimen sequenced was naive CD8+ T cells sorted from blood.

The CDR3 coding sequence is TGTGCCAGCAGCTTAGGGGGAAGCAAAAACATTCAGTACTTC. This codes for CASSLGGSKNIQYF. The chain has TRBV13 and TRBJ2-4; D is unresolved. Germline CDR1 reads PRHDT; CDR2 reads FYEKMQ (reference sequence). The CDR3 is 14 amino acids. Trimming pared 0 bases from V and 3 bases from J, leaving 6 bases between.